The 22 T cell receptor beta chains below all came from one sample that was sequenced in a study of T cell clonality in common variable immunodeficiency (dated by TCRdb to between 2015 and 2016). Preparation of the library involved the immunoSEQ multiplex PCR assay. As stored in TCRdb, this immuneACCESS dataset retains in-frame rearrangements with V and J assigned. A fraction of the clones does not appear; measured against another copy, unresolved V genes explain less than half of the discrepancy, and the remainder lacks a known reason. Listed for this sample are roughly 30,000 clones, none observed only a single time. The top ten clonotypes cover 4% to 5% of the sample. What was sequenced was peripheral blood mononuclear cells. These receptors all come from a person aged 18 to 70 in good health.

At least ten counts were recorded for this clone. The sequenced CDR3 bases are TGTGCCAGTAGTACTCGCTTCGGGTCGAACACTGAA. This gives the protein CASSTRFGSNTE. The entire CDR3 reads CASSTRFGSNTEAFF. V is TRBV19 and J is TRBJ1-1; no reliable D call. The CDR3 end lies 3 residues beyond the end of the read and is filled in from the germline J gene. V was pared by 4 bases and J by 1 base, with 13 bases between. Per the germline V gene, CDR1 is LNHDA and CDR2 is SQIVND (reference sequence). The CDR3 totals 15 residues.

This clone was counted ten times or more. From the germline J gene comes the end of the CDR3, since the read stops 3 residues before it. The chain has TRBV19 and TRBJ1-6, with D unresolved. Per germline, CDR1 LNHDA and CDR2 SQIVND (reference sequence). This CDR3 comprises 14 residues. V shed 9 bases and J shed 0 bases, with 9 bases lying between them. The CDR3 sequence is CASDDSSYNSPLHF. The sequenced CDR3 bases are TGTGCCAGCGACGACTCCTCCTATAATTCACCC.

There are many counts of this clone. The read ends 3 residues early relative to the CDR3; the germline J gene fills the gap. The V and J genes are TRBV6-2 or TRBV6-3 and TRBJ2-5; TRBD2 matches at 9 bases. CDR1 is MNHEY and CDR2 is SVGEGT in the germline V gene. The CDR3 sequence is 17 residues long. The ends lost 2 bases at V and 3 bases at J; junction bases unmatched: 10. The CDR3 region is CASSYKIAGVREETQYF. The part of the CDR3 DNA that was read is TGTGCCAGCAGTTACAAGATAGCGGGAGTCAGGGAAGAGACC.

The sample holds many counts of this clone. CDR3 protein: CASSPPKAGVSEQYF. The DNA read from the CDR3 is TGTGCCAGCTCACCACCCAAGGCGGGAGTTAGCGAG. V usage is TRBV18 and J usage is TRBJ2-7; TRBD2 matches at 7 bases. The read falls 3 residues short of the CDR3 end, and the missing part is taken from the germline J gene. The germline V gene has CDR1 KGHSH and CDR2 LQKENI. V was clipped by 0 bases and J by 6 bases; unmatched bases: 8. The CDR3 totals 15 residues. The variable domain in full, with the rest retrieved from reference TRBV18 and TRBJ2-7, is NAGVMQNPRHLVRRRGQEARLRCSPMKGHSHVYWYRQLPEEGLKFMVYLQKENIIDESGMPKERFSAEFPKEGPSILRIQQVVRGDSAAYFCASSPPKAGVSEQYFGPGTRLTVT.

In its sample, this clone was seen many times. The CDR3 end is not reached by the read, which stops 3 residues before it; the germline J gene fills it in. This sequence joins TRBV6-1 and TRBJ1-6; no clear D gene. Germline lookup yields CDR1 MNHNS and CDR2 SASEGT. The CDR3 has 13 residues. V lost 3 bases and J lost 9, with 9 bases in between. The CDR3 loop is CASSEKKGSPLHF. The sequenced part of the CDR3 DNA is TGTGCCAGCAGTGAGAAAAAAGGTTCACCC.

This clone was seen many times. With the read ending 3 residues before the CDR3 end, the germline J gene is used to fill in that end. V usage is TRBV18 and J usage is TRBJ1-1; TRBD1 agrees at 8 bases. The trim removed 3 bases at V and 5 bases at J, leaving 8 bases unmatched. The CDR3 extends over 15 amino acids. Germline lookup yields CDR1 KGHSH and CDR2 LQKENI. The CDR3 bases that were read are TGTGCCAGCTCACCGAAACCGGGACAGGAGACTGAA. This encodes CASSPKPGQETE. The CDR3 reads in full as CASSPKPGQETEAFF.

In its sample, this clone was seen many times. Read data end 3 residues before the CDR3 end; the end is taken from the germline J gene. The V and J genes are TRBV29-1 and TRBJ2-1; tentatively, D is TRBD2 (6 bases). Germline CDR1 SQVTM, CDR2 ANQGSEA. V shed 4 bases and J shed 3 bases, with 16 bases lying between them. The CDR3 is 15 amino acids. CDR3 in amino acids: CSVGRVLSFYNEQFF. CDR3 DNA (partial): TGCAGCGTTGGGAGGGTCTTATCCTTCTACAATGAG.

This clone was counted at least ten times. The CDR3 here is CSARRGSSYNSPLHF. The covered CDR3 bases are TGCAGTGCCCGGAGGGGGAGCTCCTATAATTCACCC. The chain links TRBV20-1 to TRBJ1-6; a possible D gene is TRBD1 (6 bases). The read comes to an end 3 residues before the CDR3 does, leaving the germline J gene to fill in the end. Trimming took off 6 bases at V and 0 bases at J, with 12 bases between the two ends. This CDR3 contains 15 residues. The germline gives CDR1 DFQATT, CDR2 SNEGSKA (reference sequence).

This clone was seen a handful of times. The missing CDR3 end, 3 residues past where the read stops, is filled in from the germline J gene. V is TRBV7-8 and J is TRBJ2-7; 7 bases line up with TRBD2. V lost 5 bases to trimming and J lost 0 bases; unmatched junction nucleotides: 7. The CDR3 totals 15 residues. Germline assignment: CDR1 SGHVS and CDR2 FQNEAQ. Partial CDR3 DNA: TGTGCCAGCAGCCGGATTAGCGGGCGCTCCTACGAG. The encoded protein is CASSRISGRSYE. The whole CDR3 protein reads CASSRISGRSYEQYF.

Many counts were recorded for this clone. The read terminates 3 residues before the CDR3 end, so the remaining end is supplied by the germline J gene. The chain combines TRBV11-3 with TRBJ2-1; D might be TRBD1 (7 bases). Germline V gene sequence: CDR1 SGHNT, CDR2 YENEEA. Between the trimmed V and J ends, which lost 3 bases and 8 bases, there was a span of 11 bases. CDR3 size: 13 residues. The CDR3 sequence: CASSLGRGDEQFF. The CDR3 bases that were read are TGTGCCAGCAGCTTGGGCAGGGGGGATGAG.

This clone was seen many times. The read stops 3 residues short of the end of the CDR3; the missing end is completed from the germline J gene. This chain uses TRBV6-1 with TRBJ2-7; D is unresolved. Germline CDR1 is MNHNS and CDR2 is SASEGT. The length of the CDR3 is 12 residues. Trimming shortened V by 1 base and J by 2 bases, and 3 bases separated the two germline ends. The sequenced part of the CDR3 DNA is TGTGCCAGCAGTGAAGACACCTACGAG. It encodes CASSEDTYE. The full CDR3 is CASSEDTYEQYF.

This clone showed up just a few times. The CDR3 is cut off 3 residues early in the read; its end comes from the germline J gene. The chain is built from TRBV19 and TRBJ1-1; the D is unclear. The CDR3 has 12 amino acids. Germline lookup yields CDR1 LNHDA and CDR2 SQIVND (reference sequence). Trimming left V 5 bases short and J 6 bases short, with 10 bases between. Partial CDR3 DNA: TGTGCCAGTAGTTCCCCCAGAGCTGAA. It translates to CASSSPRAE. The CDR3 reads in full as CASSSPRAEAFF.

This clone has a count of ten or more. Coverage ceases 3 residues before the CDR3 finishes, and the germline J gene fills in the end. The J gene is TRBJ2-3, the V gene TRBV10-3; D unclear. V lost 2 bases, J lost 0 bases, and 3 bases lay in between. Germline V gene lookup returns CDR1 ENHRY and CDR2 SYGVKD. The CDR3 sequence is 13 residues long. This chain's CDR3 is CAISETSTDTQYF. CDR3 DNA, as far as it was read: TGTGCCATCAGTGAGACTAGCACAGATACG.

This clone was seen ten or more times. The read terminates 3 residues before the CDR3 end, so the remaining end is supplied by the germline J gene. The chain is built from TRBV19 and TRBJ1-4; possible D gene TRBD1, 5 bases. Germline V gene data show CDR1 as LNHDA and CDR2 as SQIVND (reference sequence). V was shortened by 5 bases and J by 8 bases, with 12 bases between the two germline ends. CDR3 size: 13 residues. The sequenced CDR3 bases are TGTGCCAGTAGTCTGAGGGGATTCGAAAAA. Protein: CASSLRGFEK. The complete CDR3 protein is CASSLRGFEKLFF. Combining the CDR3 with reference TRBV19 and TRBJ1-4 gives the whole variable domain DGGITQSPKYLFRKEGQNVTLSCEQNLNHDAMYWYRQDPGQGLRLIYYSQIVNDFQKGDIAEGYSVSREKKESFPLTVTSAQKNPTAFYLCASSLRGFEKLFFGSGTQLSVL.

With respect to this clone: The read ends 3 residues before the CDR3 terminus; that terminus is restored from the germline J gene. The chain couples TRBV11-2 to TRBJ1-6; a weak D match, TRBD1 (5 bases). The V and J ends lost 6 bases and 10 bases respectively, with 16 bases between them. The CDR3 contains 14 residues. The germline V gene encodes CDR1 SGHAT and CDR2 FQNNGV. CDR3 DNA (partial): TGTGCCAGCAGGAACCAGGGAGCTGGCTCACCC. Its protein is CASRNQGAGSP. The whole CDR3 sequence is CASRNQGAGSPLHF.

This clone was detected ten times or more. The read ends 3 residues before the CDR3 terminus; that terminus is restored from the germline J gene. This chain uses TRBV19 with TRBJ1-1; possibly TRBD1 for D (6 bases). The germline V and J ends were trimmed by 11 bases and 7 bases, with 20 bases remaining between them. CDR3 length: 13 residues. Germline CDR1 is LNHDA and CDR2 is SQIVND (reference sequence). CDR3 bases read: TGTGCCGTAGGGGGGGGGATGGGGATTGAA. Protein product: CAVGGGMGIE. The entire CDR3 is CAVGGGMGIEAFF.

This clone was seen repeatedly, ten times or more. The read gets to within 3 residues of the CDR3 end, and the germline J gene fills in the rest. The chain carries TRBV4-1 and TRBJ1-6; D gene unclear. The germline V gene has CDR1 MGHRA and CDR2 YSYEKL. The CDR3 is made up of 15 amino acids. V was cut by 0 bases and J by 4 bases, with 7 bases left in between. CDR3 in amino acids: CASSQESRYNSPLHF. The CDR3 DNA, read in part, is TGCGCCAGCAGCCAAGAGTCTCGGTATAATTCACCC.

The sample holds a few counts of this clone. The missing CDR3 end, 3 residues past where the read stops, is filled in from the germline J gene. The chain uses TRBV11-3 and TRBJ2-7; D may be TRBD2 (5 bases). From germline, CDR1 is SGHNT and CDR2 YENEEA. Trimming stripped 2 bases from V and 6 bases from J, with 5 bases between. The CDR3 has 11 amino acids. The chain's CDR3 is CASSLLAEQYF. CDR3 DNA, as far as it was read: TGTGCCAGCAGCTTACTAGCCGAG.

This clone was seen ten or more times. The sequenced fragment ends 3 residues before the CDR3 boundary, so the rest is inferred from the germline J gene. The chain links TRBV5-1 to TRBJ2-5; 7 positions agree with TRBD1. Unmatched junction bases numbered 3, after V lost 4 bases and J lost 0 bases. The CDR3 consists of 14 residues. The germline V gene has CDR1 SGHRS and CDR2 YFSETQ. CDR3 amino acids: CASSIGQDQETQYF. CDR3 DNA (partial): TGCGCCAGCAGCATCGGACAGGACCAAGAGACC.

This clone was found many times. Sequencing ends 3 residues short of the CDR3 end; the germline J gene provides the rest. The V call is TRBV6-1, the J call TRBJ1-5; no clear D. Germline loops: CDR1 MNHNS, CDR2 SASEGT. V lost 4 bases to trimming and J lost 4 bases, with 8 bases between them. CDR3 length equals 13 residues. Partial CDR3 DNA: TGTGCCAGCAGTGGTGACTTTAATCAGCCC. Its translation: CASSGDFNQP. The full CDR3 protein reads CASSGDFNQPQHF.

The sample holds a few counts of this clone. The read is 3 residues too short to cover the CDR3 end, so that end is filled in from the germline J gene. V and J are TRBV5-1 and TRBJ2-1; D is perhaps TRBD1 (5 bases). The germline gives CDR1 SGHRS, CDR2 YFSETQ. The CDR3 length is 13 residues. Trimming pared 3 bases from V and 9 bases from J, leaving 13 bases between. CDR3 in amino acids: CASSSTGDSEQFF. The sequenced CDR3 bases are TGCGCCAGCAGCTCGACCGGAGACAGTGAG. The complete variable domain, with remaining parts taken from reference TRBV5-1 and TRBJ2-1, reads KAGVTQTPRYLIKTRGQQVTLSCSPISGHRSVSWYQQTPGQGLQFLFEYFSETQRNKGNFPGRFSGRQFSNSRSEMNVSTLELGDSALYLCASSSTGDSEQFFGPGTRLTVL.

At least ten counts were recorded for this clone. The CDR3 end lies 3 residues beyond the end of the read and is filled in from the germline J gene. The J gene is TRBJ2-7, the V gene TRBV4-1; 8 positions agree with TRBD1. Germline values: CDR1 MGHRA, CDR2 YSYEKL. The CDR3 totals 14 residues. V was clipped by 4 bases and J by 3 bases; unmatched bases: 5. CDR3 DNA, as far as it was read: TGCGCCAGCAGCCTCGGACAGGGAAGCTACGAG. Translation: CASSLGQGSYE. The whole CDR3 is CASSLGQGSYEQYF.